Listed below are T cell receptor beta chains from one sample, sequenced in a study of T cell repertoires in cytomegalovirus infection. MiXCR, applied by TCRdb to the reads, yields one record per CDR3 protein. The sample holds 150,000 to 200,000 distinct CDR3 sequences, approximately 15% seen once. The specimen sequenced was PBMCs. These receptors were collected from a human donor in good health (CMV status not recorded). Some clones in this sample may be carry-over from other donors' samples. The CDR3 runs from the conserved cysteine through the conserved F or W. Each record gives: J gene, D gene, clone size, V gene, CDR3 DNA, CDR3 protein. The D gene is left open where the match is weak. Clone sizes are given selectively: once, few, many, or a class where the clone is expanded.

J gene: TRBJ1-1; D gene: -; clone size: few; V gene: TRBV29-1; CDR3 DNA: TGCAGCGGAGGGAGAATGAACACTGAAGCTTTCTTT; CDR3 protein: CSGGRMNTEAFF
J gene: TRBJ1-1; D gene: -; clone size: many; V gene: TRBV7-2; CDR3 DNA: TGTGCCAGCAGCAACCGGGACGGAGGAACTGAAGCTTTCTTT; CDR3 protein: CASSNRDGGTEAFF
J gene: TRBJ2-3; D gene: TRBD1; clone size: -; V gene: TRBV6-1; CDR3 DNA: TGTGCCAGCAGTCCTCAGGGGGCAAAAGTTACGCAGTATTTT; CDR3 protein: CASSPQGAKVTQYF
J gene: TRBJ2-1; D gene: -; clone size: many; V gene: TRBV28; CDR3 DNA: TGTGCCAGCAGTTTAGGAACGAGTGAGCAGTTCTTC; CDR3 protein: CASSLGTSEQFF
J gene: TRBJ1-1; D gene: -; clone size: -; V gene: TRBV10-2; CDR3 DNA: TGCGCCAGCAGTGAGTACCGGTGGAACACTGAAGCTTTCTTT; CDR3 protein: CASSEYRWNTEAFF
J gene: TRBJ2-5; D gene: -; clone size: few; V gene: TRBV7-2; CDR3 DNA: TGTGCCAGCAGCTTAGTACCCAAAGAGACCCAGTACTTC; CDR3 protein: CASSLVPKETQYF
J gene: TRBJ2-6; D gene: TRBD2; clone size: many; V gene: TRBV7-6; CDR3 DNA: TGTGCCAGCAGCAAGGGACTAGCGGGAGTATCGTCTGGGGCCAACGTCCTGACTTTC; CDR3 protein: CASSKGLAGVSSGANVLTF
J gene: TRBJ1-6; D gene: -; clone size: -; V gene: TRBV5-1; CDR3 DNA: TGCGCCAGCAGCTTGTTCGGAGGTAATTCACCCCTCCACTTT; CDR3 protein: CASSLFGGNSPLHF
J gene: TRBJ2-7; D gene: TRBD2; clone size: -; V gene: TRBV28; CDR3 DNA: TGTGCCAGCAGTTTAACCGGGACTAGCGACGAGCAGTACTTC; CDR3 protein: CASSLTGTSDEQYF
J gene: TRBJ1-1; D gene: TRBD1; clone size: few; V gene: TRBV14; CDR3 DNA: TGTGCCAGCAGCCATTGGACAGGTCTTGAAGCTTTCTTT; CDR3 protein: CASSHWTGLEAFF
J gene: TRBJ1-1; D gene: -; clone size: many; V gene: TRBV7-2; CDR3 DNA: TGTGCCAGCAGCTTCCAGGGAGGAACTGAAGCTTTCTTT; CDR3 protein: CASSFQGGTEAFF
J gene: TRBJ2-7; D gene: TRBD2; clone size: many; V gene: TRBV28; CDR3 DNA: TGTGCCAGCAGCCCCCCCCTAGCGGGGCGTTTCTCCTACGAGCAGTACTTC; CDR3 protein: CASSPPLAGRFSYEQYF
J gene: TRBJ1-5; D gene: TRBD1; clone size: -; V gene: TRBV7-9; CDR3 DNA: TGTGCCAGCAGCCCGGCCGGGACAGGGGGCGGTCAGCCCCAGCATTTT; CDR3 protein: CASSPAGTGGGQPQHF
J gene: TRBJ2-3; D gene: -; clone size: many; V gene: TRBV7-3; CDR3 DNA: TGTGCCAGCAGCTCCTTCTCCCGTGGCACAGATACGCAGTATTTT; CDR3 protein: CASSSFSRGTDTQYF
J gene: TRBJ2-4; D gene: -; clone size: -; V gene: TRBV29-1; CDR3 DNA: TGCAGCGTTGACCTAGCCAAAAACATTCAGTACTTC; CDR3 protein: CSVDLAKNIQYF
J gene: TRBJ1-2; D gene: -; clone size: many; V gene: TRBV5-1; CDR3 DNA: TGTGCCAGCAGTTTGGAAGGGAATTATGGCTACACCTTC; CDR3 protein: CASSLEGNYGYTF
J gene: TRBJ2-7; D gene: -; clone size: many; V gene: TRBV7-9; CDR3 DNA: TGTGCCAGCAGCGTGGGACTTCTGAGCTCCTACGAGCAGTACTTC; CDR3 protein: CASSVGLLSSYEQYF
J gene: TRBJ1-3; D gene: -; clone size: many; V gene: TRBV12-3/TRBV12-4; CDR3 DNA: TGTGCCAGCAGTTTATGGATCTCTGGAAACACCATATATTTT; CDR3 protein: CASSLWISGNTIYF
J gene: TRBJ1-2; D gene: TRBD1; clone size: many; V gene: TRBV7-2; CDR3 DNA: TGTGCCAGCAGCTTAGCCGTGGCAGGGGGATATGGCTACACCTTC; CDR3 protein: CASSLAVAGGYGYTF
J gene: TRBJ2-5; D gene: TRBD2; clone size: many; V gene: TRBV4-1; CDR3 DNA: TGCGCCAGCAGCGTCCGAAGTGGGGGACTAGCGGACCAAGAGACCCAGTACTTC; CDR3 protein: CASSVRSGGLADQETQYF
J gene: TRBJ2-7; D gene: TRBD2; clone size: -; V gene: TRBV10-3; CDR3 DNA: TGTGCCATCAGTGAGTCGGAGCGGGGGTCGTTAGAGCAGTACTTC; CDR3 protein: CAISESERGSLEQYF
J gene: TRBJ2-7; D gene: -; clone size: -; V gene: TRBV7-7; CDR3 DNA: TGTGCCAGCAGCTTAGATGGCAGGGTACGTGGAAGGGAGCAGTACTTC; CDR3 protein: CASSLDGRVRGREQYF
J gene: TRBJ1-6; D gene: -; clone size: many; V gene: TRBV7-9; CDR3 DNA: TGTGCCAGCAGGCCCGGCGGGAATTCACCCCTCCACTTT; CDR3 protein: CASRPGGNSPLHF
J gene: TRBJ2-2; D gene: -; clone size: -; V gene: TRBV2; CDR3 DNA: TGTGCCAGCACCCCAGGTCCCGGCGGGGAGCTGTTTTTT; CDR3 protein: CASTPGPGGELFF
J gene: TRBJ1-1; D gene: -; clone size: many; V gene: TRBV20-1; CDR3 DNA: TGCAGTGCTAGCACATGGGACACTGAAGCTTTCTTT; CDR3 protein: CSASTWDTEAFF
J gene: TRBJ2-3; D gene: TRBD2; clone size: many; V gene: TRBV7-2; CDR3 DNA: TGTGCCAGCAGCTTGAAAATAGCGGGATCGCAGTATTTT; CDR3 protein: CASSLKIAGSQYF
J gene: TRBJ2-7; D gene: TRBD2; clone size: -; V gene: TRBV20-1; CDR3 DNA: TGCAGTGCTACGAGCGGGAGGTTGATGGGGAACGAGCAGTACTTC; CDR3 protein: CSATSGRLMGNEQYF
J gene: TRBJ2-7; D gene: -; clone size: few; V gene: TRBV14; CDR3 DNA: TGTGCCAGCAGCCAACTGACGGAACGCTACGAGCAGTACTTC; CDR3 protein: CASSQLTERYEQYF
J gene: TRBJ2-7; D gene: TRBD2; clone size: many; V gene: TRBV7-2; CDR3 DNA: TGTGCCAGCAGCTTAGGTAGCGGGAGTCTCTACGAGCAGTACTTC; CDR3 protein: CASSLGSGSLYEQYF
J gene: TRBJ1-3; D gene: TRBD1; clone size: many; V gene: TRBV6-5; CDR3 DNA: TGTGCCAGCAGTTACTCTTCCCGGGACAGGGGGCAATTTGGAAACACCATATATTTT; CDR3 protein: CASSYSSRDRGQFGNTIYF
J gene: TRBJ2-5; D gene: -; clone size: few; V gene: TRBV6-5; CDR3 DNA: TGTGCCAGGCAGCGTCTCGTAGGGGAGACCCAGTACTTC; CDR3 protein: CARQRLVGETQYF
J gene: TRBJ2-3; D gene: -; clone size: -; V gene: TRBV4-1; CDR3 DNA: TGCGCCAGCAGCTATCCTGGGGGCCGTAGCACAGATACGCAGTATTTT; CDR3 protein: CASSYPGGRSTDTQYF
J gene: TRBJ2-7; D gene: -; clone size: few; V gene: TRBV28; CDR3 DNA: TGTGCCAGCAGTCCTACAGGGAAGAAAGACGAGCAGTACTTC; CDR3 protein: CASSPTGKKDEQYF
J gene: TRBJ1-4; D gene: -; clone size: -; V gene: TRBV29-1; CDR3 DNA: TGCAGCGTTGACCCGACAGGTAGAAGTGAAAAACTGTTTTTT; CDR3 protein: CSVDPTGRSEKLFF
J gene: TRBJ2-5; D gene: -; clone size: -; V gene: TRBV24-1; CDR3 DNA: TGTGCCACCAGTGATTTGAAACTCCCAGAGACCCAGTACTTC; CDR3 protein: CATSDLKLPETQYF
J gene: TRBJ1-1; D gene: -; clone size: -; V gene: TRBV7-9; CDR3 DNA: TGTGCCAGCAGCTTTGGGGGGACGTCTGAAGCTTTCTTT; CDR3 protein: CASSFGGTSEAFF
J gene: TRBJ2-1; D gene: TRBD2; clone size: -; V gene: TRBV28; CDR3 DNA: TGTGCCAGCCGCGGGAGGAACAATGAGCAGTTCTTC; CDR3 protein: CASRGRNNEQFF
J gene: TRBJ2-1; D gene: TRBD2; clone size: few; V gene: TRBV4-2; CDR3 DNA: TGTGCCAGCAGCCAAGAACCTAGCGGGAGCGATGAGCAGTTCTTC; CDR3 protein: CASSQEPSGSDEQFF
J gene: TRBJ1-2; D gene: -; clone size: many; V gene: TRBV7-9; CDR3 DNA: TGTGCCAGCAGCTTAAATGGGGACAACTATGGCTACACCTTC; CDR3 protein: CASSLNGDNYGYTF
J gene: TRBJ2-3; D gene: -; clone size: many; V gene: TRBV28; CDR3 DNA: TGTGCCAGCAGTTTAGCGAAAGGCACAGATACGCAGTATTTT; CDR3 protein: CASSLAKGTDTQYF
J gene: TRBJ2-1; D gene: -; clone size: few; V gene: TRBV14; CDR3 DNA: TGTGCCAGCAGCCAAACGAAGGGGCCCCCTAGCTCCTACAATGAGCAGTTCTTC; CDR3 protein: CASSQTKGPPSSYNEQFF
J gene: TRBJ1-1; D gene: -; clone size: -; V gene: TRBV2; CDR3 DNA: TGTGCCAGCAGTCCGGGACCACTCCCCAACACTGAAGCTTTCTTT; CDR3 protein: CASSPGPLPNTEAFF
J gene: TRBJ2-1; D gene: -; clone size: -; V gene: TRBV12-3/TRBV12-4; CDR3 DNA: TGTGCCAGCAGTTATAGAATAGCGGTCAACAATGAGCAGTTCTTC; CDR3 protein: CASSYRIAVNNEQFF
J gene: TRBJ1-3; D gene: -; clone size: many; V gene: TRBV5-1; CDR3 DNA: TGCGCCAGCAGCTTCGCCGGAGGAAGGGATGGAAACACCATATATTTT; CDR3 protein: CASSFAGGRDGNTIYF
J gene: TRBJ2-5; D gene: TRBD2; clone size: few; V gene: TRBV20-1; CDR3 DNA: TGCAGTGCTAACCCTAGCGGGAGGGCCAGGGAGACCCAGTACTTC; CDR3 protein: CSANPSGRARETQYF
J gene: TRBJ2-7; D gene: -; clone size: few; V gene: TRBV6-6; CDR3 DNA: TGTGCCAGCAGTTACTGCCCATCCTCCTTC; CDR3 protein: CASSYCPSSF
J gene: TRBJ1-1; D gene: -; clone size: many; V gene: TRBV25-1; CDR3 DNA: TGTGCCAGCATCCGGGCGAAAGGGGGGAACACTGAAGCTTTCTTT; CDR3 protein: CASIRAKGGNTEAFF
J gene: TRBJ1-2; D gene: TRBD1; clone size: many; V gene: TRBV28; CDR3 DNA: TGTGCCAGCAGTTTAAGGGACAGGGGGTACGGCTACACCTTC; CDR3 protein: CASSLRDRGYGYTF
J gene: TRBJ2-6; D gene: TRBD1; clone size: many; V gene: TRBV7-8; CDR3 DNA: TGTGCCAGCAGCGGCCGGGACAGGGACTCTGGGGCCAACGTCCTGACTTTC; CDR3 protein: CASSGRDRDSGANVLTF
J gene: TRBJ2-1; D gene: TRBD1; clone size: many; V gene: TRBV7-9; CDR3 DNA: TGTGCCAGCAGCCGATTGGGACAGGGGTACAATGAGCAGTTCTTC; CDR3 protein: CASSRLGQGYNEQFF
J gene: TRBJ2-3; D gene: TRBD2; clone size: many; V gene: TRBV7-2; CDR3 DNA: TGTGCCAGCAGCTTGGAATCGACTAGCGCCCGACAGCAGTATTTT; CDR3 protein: CASSLESTSARQQYF
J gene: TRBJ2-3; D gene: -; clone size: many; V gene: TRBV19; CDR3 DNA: TGTGCCAGTAGTCGAGCTCGACAGATCACAGATACGCAGTATTTT; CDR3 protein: CASSRARQITDTQYF